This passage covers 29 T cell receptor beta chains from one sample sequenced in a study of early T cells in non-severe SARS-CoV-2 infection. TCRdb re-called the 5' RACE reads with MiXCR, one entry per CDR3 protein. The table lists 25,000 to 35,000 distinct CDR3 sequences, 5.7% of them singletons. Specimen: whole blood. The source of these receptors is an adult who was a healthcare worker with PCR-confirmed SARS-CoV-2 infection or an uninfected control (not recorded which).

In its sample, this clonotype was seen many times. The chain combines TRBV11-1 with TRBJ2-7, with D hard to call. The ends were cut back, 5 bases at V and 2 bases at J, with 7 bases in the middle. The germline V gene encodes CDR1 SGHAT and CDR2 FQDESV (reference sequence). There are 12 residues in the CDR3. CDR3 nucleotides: TGTGCCAGCAGCCCAGGCCCCTACGAGCAGTACTTC. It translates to CASSPGPYEQYF.

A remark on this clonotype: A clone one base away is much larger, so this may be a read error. The CDR3 nucleotides are TGCGCCAGCAGCTTTCCAGGACAAATCCGTGAGCAGTTGTTC. It yields the protein CASSFPGQIREQLF. This chain connects TRBV5-1 to TRBJ2-1; D possibly corresponds to TRBD1 (5 bases). Germline loops: CDR1 SGHRS, CDR2 YFSETQ. CDR3 size: 14 residues.

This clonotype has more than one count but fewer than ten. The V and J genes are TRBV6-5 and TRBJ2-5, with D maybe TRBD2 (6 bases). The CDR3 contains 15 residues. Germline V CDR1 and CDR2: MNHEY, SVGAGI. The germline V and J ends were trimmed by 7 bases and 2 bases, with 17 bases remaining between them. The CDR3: CASTQMGRGQETQYF. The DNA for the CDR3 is TGTGCCAGCACTCAGATGGGGCGGGGACAAGAGACCCAGTACTTC.

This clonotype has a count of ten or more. This CDR3 is CASSLSGTGGPGNTIYF. The CDR3 DNA follows: TGTGCCAGCAGCTTATCCGGGACAGGGGGCCCTGGAAACACCATATATTTT. The V call is TRBV7-9, the J call TRBJ1-3; 12 bases are a match to TRBD1. This CDR3 is built from 17 residues. Losses at the gene ends were 2 bases for V and 2 bases for J; bases not matched to a gene: 4. CDR1 and CDR2 (germline): SEHNR, FQNEAQ (reference sequence).

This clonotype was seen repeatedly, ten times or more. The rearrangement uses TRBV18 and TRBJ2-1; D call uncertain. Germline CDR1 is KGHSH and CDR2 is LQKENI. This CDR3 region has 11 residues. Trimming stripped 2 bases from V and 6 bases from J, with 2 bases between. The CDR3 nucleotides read TGTGCCAGCTCACCAAGCAATGAGCAGTTCTTC. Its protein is CASSPSNEQFF.

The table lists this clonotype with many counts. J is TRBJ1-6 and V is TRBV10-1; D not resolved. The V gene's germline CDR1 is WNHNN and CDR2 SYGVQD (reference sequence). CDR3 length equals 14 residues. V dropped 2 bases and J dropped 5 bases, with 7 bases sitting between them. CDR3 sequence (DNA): TGCGCCAGCAGTGAGAGCCCACATAATTCACCCCTCCACTTT. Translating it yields CASSESPHNSPLHF.

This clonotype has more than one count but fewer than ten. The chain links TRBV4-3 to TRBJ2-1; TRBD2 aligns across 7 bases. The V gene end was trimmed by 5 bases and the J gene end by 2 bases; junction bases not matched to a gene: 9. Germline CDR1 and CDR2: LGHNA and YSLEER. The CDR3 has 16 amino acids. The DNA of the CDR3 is TGCGCCAGCAGCTCCCAGCGCGGGAGTGCCTACAATGAGCAGTTCTTC. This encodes CASSSQRGSAYNEQFF.

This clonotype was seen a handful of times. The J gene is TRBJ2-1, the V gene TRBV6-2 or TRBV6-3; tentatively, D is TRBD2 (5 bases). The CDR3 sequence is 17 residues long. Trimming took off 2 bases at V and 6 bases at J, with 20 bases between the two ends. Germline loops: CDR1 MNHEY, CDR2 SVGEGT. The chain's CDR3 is CASSYPRRTSLFNEQFF. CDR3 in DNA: TGTGCCAGCAGTTACCCCAGGCGAACTAGTTTATTCAATGAGCAGTTCTTC.

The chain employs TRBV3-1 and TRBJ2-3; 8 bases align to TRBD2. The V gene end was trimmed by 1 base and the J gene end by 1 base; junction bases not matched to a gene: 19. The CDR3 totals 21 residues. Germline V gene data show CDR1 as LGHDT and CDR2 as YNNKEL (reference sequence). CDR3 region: CASSQGKIVTGGTLGTDTQYF. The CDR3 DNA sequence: TGTGCCAGCAGCCAAGGTAAAATCGTTACGGGAGGGACCCTCGGCACAGATACGCAGTATTTT.

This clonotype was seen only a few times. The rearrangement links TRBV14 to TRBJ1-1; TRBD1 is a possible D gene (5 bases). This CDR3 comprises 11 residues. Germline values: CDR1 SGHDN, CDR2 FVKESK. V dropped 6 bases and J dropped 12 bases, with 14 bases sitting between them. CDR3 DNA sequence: TGTGCCAGCAGAGAGGGGCCGGAAACTTTCTTT. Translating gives CASREGPETFF.

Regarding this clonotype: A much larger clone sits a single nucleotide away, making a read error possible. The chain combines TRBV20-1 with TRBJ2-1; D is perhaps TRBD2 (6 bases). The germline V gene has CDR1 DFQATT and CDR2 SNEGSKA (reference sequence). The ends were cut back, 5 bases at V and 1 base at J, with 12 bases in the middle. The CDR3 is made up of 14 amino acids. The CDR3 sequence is CSARTIGSYNEQFF. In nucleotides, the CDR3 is TGCAGTGCTCGGACTATCGGGTCCTACAATGAGCAGTTCTTC.

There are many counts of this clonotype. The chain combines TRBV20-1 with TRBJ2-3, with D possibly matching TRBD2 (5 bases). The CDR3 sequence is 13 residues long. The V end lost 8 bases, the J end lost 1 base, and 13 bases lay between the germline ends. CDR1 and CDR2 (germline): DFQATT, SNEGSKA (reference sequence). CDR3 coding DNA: TGCAGTTGCCCCAGCGGAGGCACAGATACGCAGTATTTT. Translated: CSCPSGGTDTQYF.

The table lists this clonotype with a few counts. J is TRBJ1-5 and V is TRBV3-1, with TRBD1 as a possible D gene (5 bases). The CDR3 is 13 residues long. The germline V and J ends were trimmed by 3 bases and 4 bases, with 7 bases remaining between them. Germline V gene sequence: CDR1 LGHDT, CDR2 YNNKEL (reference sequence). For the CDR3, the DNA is TGTGCCAGCAGCCAGGGGGGTAATCAGCCCCAGCATTTT. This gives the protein CASSQGGNQPQHF. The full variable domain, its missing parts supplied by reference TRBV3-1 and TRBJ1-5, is DTAVSQTPKYLVTQMGNDKSIKCEQNLGHDTMYWYKQDSKKFLKIMFSYNNKELIINETVPNRFSPKSPDKAHLNLHINSLELGDSAVYFCASSQGGNQPQHFGDGTRLSIL.

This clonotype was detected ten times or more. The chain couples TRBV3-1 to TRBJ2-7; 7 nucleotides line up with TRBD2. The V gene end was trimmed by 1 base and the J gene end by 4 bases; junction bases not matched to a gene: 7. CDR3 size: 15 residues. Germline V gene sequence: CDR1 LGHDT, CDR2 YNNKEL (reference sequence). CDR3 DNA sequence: TGTGCCAGCAGCCAAGGCCCTAGCGGTGGTTACGAGCAGTACTTC. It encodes CASSQGPSGGYEQYF.

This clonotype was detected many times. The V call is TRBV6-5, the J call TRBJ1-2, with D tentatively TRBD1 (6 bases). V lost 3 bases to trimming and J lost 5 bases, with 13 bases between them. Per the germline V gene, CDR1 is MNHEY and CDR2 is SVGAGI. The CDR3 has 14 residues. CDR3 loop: CASSYGGPPYGYTF. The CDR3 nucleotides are TGTGCCAGCAGTTATGGGGGGCCACCGTATGGCTACACCTTC.

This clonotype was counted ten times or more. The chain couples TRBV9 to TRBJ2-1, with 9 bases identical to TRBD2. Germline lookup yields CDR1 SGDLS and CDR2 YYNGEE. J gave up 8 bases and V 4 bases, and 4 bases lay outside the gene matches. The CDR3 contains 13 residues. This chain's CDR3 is CASSSRTSDEQFF. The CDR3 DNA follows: TGTGCCAGCAGCTCGCGGACTAGCGATGAGCAGTTCTTC. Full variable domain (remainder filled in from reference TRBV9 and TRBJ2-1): DSGVTQTPKHLITATGQRVTLRCSPRSGDLSVYWYQQSLDQGLQFLIQYYNGEERAKGNILERFSAQQFPDLHSELNLSSLELGDSALYFCASSSRTSDEQFFGPGTRLTVL.

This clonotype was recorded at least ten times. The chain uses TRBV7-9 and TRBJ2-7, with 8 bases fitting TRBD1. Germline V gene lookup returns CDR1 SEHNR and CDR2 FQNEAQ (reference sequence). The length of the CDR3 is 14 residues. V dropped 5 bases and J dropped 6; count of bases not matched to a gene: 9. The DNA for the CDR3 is TGTGCCAGCAGCCCACTGGACAGGGTCGGCGAGCAGTACTTC. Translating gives CASSPLDRVGEQYF.

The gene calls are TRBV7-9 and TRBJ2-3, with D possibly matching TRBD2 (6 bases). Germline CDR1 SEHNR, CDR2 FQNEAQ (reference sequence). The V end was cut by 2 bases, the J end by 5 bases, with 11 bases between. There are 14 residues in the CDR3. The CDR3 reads CASSLRREGDTQYF. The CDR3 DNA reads TGTGCCAGCAGCTTAAGGCGGGAAGGAGATACGCAGTATTTT.

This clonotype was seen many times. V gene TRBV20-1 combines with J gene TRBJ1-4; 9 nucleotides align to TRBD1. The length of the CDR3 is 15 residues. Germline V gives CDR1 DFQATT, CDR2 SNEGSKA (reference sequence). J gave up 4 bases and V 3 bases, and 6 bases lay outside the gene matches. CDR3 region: CSARDPTGGNEKLFF. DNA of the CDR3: TGCAGTGCTAGGGATCCGACAGGGGGTAATGAAAAACTGTTTTTT.

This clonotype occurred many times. Here the CDR3 DNA reads TGTGCCAGCAGTTTAGCAGGCGGCAGTAGCGGCTACACCTTC. This encodes CASSLAGGSSGYTF. The chain uses TRBV28 and TRBJ1-2; no reliable D call. CDR1 is MDHEN, CDR2 SYDVKM, per germline. Trimming cost V 2 bases and J 8 bases, with 15 bases left between them. CDR3 length: 14 residues.

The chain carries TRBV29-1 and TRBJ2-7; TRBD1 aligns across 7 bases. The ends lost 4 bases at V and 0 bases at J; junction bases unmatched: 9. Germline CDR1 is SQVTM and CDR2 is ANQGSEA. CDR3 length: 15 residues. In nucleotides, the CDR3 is TGCAGCGTTGCGGGACCGACAGGGAGCTCCTACGAGCAGTACGTC. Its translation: CSVAGPTGSSYEQYV.

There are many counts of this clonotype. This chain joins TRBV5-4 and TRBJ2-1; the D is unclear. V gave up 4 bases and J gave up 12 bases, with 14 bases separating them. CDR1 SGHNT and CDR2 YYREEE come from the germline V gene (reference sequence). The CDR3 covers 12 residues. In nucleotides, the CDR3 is TGTGCCAGCAGCCCATCAAGCAAAGGGCAGTTCTTC. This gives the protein CASSPSSKGQFF.

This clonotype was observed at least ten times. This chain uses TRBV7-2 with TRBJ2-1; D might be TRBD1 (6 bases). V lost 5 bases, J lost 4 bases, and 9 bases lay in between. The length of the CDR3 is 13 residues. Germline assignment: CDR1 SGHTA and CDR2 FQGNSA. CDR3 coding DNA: TGTGCCAGCAGCCCAGGACAGTACAATGAGCAGTTCTTC. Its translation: CASSPGQYNEQFF.

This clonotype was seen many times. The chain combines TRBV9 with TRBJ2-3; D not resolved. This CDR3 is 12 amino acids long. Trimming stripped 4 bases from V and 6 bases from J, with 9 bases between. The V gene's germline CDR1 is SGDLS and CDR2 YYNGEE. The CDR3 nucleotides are TGTGCCAGCAGCCCCTACGGTGATACGCAGTATTTT. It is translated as CASSPYGDTQYF.

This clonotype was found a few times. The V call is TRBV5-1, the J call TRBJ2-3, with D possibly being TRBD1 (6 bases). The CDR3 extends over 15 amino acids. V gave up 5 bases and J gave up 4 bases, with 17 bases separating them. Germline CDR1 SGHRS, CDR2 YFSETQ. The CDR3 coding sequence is TGCGCCAGCAGGGAAGGGGGATATTCGTCAGATACGCAGTATTTT. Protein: CASREGGYSSDTQYF.

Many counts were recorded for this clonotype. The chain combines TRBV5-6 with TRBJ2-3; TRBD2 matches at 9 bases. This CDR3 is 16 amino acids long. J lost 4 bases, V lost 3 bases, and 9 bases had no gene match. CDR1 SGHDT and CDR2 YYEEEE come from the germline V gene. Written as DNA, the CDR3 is TGTGCCAGCAGCTGGTACCCGCGGGAGGGAGCAGATACGCAGTATTTT. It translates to CASSWYPREGADTQYF.

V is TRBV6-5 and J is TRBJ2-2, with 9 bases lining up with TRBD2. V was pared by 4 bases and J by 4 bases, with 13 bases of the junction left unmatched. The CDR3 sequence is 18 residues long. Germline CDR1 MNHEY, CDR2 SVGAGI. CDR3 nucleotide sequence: TGTGCCAGCAGTTCCTATACCCCCGGGACTAGCAGCACCGGGGAGCTGTTTTTT. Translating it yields CASSSYTPGTSSTGELFF.

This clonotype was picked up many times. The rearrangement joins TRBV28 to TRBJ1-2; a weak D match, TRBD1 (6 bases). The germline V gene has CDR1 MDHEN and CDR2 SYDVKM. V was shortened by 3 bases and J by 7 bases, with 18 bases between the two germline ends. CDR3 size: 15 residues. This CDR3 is CASSFAGARSGGYTF. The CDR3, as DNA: TGTGCCAGCAGTTTCGCGGGGGCGCGAAGTGGTGGCTACACCTTC.

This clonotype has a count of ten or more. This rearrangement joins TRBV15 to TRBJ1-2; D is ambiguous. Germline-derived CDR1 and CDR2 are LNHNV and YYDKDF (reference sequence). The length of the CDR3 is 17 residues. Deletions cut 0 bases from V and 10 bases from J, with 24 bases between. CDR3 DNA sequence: TGTGCCACCAGCAGAGATAAGGCAGCGTACCTACAAGACAACTACACCTTC. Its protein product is CATSRDKAAYLQDNYTF.